The present T cell receptor beta chain was sequenced within a study of human T cells and chemical hapten exposure. Findings of the study overall: Expanded TCR sets contained significantly more large CDR3 similarity clusters than controls.

This clonotype was observed at least ten times. Its antigen is still unknown. V lost 7 bases and J lost 8, with 15 bases in between. The CDR3 runs 12 residues. CDR1 SQVTM and CDR2 ANQGSEA come from the germline V gene. Time point denoted: patch test 2, 6 weeks after DPC sensitization. The sample's treatment: therapeutic diphenylcyclopropenone sensitization with weekly scalp DPC. TCRdb re-derived calls from the RACE reads in MiXCR, one entry per CDR3 protein. The data show over 100,000 distinct CDR3 sequences, roughly a tenth seen once. The chain recombines TRBV29-1 with TRBJ2-1, with a tentative D call TRBD1 (5 bases). This receptor was obtained from a woman between 35 and 50 years old with alopecia areata. Some clones in this sample may be carry-over from other donors' samples. The sequences come from whole blood, collected in connection with sensitization to the hapten diphenylcyclopropenone (DPC). DNA for the CDR3: TGCAGCGCAAATCAGGGTATTGATGAGCAGTTCTTC. Amino acids: CSANQGIDEQFF.